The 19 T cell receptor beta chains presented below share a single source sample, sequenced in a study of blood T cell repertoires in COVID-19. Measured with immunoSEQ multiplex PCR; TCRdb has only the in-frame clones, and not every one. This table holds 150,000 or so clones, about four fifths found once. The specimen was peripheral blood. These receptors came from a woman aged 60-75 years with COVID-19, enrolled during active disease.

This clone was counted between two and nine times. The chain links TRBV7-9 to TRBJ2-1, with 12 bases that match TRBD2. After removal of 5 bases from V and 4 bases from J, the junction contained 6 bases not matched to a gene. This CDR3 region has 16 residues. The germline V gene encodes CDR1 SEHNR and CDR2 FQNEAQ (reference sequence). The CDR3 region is CASSPPGTSGYNEQFF. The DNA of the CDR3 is TGTGCCAGCAGCCCGCCCGGGACTAGCGGGTACAATGAGCAGTTCTTC.

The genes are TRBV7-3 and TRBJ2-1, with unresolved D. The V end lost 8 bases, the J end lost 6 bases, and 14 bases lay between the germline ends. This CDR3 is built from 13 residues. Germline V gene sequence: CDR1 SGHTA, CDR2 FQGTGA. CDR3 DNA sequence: TGTGCCAGCTCGCTTGGCAGAACCAATGAGCAGTTCTTC. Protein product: CASSLGRTNEQFF.

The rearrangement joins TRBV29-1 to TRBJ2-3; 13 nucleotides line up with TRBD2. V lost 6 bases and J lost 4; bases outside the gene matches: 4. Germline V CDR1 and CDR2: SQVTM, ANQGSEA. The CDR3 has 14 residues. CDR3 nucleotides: TGCAGCGTCCGGACTAGCGGGAGCCCAGATACGCAGTATTTT. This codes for CSVRTSGSPDTQYF.

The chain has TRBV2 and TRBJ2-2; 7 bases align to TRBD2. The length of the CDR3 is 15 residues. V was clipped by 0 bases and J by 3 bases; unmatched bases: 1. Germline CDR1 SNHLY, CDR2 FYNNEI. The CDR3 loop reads CASSEAGGDTGELFF. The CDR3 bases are TGTGCCAGCAGTGAAGCGGGGGGGGACACCGGGGAGCTGTTTTTT.

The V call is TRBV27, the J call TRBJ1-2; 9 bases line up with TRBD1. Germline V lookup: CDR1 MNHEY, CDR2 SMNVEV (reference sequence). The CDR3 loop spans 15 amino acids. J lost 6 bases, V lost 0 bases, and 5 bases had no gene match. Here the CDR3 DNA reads TGTGCCAGCAGTTTATCGGGGACAGGGCTGGATGGCTACACCTTC. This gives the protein CASSLSGTGLDGYTF.

The CDR3 loop reads CASTPRDSSYNEQFF. As DNA, the CDR3 is TGTGCCAGTACCCCTCGGGACAGCTCCTACAATGAGCAGTTCTTC. This chain connects TRBV19 to TRBJ2-1, with 7 bases that match TRBD1. Looked up from germline, CDR1 is LNHDA and CDR2 is SQIVND (reference sequence). After removal of 7 bases from V and 0 bases from J, the junction contained 6 bases not matched to a gene. The CDR3 extends over 15 amino acids.

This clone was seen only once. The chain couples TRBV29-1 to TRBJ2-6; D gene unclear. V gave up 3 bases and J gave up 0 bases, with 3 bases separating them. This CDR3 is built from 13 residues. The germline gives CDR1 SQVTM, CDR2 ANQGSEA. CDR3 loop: CSVDGSGANVLTF. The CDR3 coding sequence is TGCAGCGTTGACGGCTCTGGGGCCAACGTCCTGACTTTC. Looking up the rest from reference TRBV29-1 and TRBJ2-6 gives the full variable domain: SAVISQKPSRDICQRGTSLTIQCQVDSQVTMMFWYRQQPGQSLTLIATANQGSEATYESGFVIDKFPISRPNLTFSTLTVSNMSPEDSSIYLCSVDGSGANVLTFGAGSRLTVL.

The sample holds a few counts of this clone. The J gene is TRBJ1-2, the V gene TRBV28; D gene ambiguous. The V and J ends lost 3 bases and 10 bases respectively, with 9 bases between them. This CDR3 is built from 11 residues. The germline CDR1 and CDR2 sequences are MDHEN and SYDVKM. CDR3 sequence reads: CASSLAGYYTF. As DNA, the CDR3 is TGTGCCAGCAGTTTGGCGGGGTACTACACCTTC.

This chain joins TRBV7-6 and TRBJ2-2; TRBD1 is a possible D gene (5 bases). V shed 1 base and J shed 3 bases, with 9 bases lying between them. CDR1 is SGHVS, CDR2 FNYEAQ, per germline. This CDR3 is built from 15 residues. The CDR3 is CASSLGGVDTGELFF. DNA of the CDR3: TGTGCCAGCAGCTTAGGGGGCGTAGACACCGGGGAGCTGTTTTTT. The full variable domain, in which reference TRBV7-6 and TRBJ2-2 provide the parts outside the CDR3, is GAGVSQSPRYKVTKRGQDVALRCDPISGHVSLYWYRQALGQGPEFLTYFNYEAQQDKSGLPNDRFSAERPEGSISTLTIQRTEQRDSAMYRCASSLGGVDTGELFFGEGSRLTVL.

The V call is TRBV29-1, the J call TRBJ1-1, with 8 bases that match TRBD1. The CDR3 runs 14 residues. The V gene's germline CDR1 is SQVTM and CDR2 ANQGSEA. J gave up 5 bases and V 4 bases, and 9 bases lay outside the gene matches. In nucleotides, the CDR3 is TGCAGCGTTGTTCAGCAGGGGGCTGGAACTGAAGCTTTCTTT. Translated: CSVVQQGAGTEAFF.

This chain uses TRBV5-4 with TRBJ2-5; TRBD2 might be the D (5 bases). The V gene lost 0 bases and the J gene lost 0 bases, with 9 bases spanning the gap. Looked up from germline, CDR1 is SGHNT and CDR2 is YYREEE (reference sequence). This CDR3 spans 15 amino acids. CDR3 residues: CASSLAEDYQETQYF. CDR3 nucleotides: TGTGCCAGCAGCTTGGCCGAGGACTACCAAGAGACCCAGTACTTC.

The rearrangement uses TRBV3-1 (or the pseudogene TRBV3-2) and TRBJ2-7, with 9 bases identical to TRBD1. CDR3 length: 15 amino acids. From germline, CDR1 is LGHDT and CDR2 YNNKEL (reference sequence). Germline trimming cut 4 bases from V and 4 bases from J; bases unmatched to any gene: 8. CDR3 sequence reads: CASSPGTGRRYEQYV. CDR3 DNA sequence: TGTGCCAGCAGCCCCGGGACAGGGCGCCGGTACGAGCAGTACGTC.

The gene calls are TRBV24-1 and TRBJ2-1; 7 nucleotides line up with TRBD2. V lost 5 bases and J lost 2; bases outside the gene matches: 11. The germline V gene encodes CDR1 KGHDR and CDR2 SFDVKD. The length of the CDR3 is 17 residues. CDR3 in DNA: TGTGCCACCAGTGCTCAACTGGGGAGGGGCCCCTACAATGAGCAGTTCTTC. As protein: CATSAQLGRGPYNEQFF.

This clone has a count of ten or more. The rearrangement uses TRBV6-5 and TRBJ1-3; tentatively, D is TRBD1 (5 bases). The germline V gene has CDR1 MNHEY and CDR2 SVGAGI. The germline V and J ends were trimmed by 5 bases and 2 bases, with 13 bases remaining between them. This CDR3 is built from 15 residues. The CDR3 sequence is CASSQTTVPGNTIYF. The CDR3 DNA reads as TGTGCCAGCAGTCAAACGACAGTACCTGGAAACACCATATATTTT.

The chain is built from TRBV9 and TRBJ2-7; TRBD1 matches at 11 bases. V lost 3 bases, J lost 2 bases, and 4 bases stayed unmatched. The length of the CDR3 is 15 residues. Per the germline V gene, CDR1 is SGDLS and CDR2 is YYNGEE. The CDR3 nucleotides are TGTGCCAGCAGCGCCGGGACAGGGGGGGCCTACGAGCAGTACTTC. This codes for CASSAGTGGAYEQYF.

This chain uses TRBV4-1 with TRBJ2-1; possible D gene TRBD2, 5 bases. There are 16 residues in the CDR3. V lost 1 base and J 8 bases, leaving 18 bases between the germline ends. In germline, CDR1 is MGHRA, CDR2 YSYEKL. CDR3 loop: CASSQVKRTPGHEQFF. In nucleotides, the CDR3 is TGCGCCAGCAGCCAAGTTAAGCGGACCCCCGGGCATGAGCAGTTCTTC.

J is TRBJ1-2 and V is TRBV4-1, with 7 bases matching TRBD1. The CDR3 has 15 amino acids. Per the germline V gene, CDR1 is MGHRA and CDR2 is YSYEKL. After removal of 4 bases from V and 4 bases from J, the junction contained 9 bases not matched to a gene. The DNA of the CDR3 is TGCGCCAGCAGCCGAGACCAGGGGGATCTCTATGGCTACACCTTC. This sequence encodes CASSRDQGDLYGYTF.

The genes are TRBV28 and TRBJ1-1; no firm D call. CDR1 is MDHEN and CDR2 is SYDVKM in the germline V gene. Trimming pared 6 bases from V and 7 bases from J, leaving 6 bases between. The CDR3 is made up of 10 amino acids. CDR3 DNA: TGTGCCAGCAGCCGGGTTGAAGCTTTCTTT. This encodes CASSRVEAFF.

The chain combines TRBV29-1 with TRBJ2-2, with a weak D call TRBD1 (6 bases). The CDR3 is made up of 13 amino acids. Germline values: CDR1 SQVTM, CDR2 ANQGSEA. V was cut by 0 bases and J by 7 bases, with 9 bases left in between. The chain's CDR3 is CSVEEGGGGELFF. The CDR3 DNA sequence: TGCAGCGTTGAAGAAGGGGGTGGCGGGGAGCTGTTTTTT.